The present T cell receptor beta chain was sequenced within a study of PD-L1 blockade in urothelial cancer. Study at large: Study patients had been treated with 0 to 3 previous chemotherapy regimens. Blood underwent analysis 3 weeks (second dose) and 6 weeks after treatment began.

Time point: pretreatment peripheral blood. Each patient supplied 1 to 8 pretreatment and on-treatment samples. Measured with immunoSEQ multiplex PCR; TCRdb has only the in-frame clones, and not every one. The data show more than 75,000 clones, less than 90% seen once. CDR1 and CDR2 (germline): MNHEY, SMNVEV (reference sequence). The CDR3 totals 15 residues. Trimming stripped 2 bases from V and 2 bases from J, with 11 bases between. As concerns this clone: Its cognate antigen is unknown.

Study outcomes and limitations: By 3 weeks, tumor-associated blood clones had expanded more in durable-benefit patients.

This chain joins TRBV27 and TRBJ2-3; D is uncertain. The specimen was PBMCs, collected around atezolizumab (anti-PD-L1) treatment. The receptor was derived from a man aged 60 to 69 with urothelial cancer. The CDR3 sequence: CASSLLRSYTDTQYF. The CDR3 DNA follows: TGTGCCAGCAGTTTACTTCGCAGTTACACAGATACGCAGTATTTT.